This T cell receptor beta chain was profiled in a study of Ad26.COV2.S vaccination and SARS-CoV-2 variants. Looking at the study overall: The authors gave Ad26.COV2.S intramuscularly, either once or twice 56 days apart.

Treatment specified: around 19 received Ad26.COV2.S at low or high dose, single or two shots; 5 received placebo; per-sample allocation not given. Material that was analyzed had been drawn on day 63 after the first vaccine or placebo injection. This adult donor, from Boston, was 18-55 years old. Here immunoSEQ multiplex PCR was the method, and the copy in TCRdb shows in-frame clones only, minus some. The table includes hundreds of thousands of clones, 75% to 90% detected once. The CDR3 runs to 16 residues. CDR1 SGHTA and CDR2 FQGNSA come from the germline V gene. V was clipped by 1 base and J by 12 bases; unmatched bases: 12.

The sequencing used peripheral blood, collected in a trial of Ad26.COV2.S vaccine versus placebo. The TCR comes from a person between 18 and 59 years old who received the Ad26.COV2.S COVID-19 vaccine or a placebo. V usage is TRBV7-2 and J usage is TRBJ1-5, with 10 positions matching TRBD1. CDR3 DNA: TGTGCCAGCAGCTTAGGGCCCGGGACAGGGGAATACTTCCAGCATTTT. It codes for CASSLGPGTGEYFQHF.